The 10 T cell receptor beta chains below all came from one sample that was sequenced in a study of neoadjuvant anti-PD-1 for oral cavity cancer. Regarding time point: after neoadjuvant nivolumab, at surgical resection. The method was immunoSEQ multiplex PCR; TCRdb's version includes in-frame clones alone and lacks a portion of them. The data show some 14,000 clones, 75% seen once. The sample here was PBMCs, taken after nivolumab (anti-PD-1) treatment. The receptors originated from a person aged 40 to 85 with oral cavity squamous cell carcinoma.

The V gene is TRBV19, the J gene TRBJ1-5; D gene uncertain. Trimming stripped 3 bases from V and 4 bases from J, with 10 bases between. Germline lookup yields CDR1 LNHDA and CDR2 SQIVND (reference sequence). The CDR3 is made up of 14 amino acids. Here the CDR3 reads CASSMYSKNQPQHF. CDR3 nucleotides: TGTGCCAGTAGTATGTACAGCAAAAATCAGCCCCAGCATTTT. Based on the CDR3 plus reference TRBV19 and TRBJ1-5, the full variable domain is DGGITQSPKYLFRKEGQNVTLSCEQNLNHDAMYWYRQDPGQGLRLIYYSQIVNDFQKGDIAEGYSVSREKKESFPLTVTSAQKNPTAFYLCASSMYSKNQPQHFGDGTRLSIL.

The chain joins TRBV5-1 to TRBJ2-1; perhaps D is TRBD1 or TRBD2 (6 bases each). V lost 5 bases to trimming and J lost 7 bases, with 16 bases between them. The CDR3 runs 14 residues. Germline assignment: CDR1 SGHRS and CDR2 YFSETQ. CDR3 residues: CASSSPGGWNEQFF. The CDR3 coding sequence is TGCGCCAGCAGTTCGCCCGGGGGCTGGAATGAGCAGTTCTTC.

In this sample, this clone turned up once. Written as DNA, the CDR3 is TGTGCCTGGAGTGTAATTCTCGGCAATGAGCAGTTCTTC. The encoded protein is CAWSVILGNEQFF. The chain recombines TRBV30 with TRBJ2-1; D is unclear. The CDR3 contains 13 residues. The germline V gene has CDR1 GTSNPN and CDR2 SVGIG (reference sequence). The ends were cut back, 0 bases at V and 6 bases at J, with 9 bases in the middle.

This clone was seen only a few times. The chain recombines TRBV1 with TRBJ1-2. TRBV1 is marked as a pseudogene. The CDR3 runs 17 residues. CDR3 sequence (DNA): TGCACCAGCAGCCAGTGCGGGGGCAGGCGATTTAACTATGGCTACACCTTC. Residues: CTSSQCGGRRFNYGYTF.

The J gene is TRBJ2-3, the V gene TRBV27, with D possibly being TRBD1 (6 bases). The CDR3 runs to 16 residues. Germline lookup yields CDR1 MNHEY and CDR2 SMNVEV (reference sequence). Trimming shortened V by 3 bases and J by 0 bases, and 13 bases separated the two germline ends. CDR3 nucleotides: TGTGCCAGCAGTTTTTGGCAGGGGACGAGCACAGATACGCAGTATTTT. This gives the protein CASSFWQGTSTDTQYF.

This clone showed up just once. V gene TRBV5-1 combines with J gene TRBJ2-5, with unresolved D. Trimming removed 4 bases at V and 3 bases at J, with 10 bases between. In germline, CDR1 is SGHRS, CDR2 YFSETQ. The CDR3 extends over 13 amino acids. Here the CDR3 DNA reads TGCGCCAGCAGCGCCGAGCGAAAAGAGACCCAGTACTTC. It translates to CASSAERKETQYF.

The rearrangement links TRBV6-1 to TRBJ1-2; no firm D call. Trimming removed 7 bases from V and 5 bases from J, with 17 bases in between. This CDR3 has 14 amino acids. Germline V CDR1 and CDR2: MNHNS, SASEGT. CDR3 protein: CASTPSGGSYGYTF. For the CDR3, the DNA is TGTGCCAGCACCCCTTCAGGTGGAAGTTATGGCTACACCTTC.

This chain joins TRBV19 and TRBJ2-2; tentative D call: TRBD1 (5 bases). Germline V CDR1 and CDR2: LNHDA, SQIVND (reference sequence). The CDR3 runs 13 residues. Trimming shortened V by 2 bases and J by 6 bases, and 7 bases separated the two germline ends. The DNA of the CDR3 is TGTGCCAGTAGTATATGGGGCCCCGGGGAGCTGTTTTTT. The encoded protein is CASSIWGPGELFF.

This clone was seen more than once but under ten times. The CDR3 DNA follows: TGTGCCATCAGTGATTCCGGGACACTTAGCACAGATACGCAGTATTTT. Protein product: CAISDSGTLSTDTQYF. The chain has TRBV10-3 and TRBJ2-3; possible D gene TRBD1, 6 bases. The germline CDR1 and CDR2 sequences are ENHRY and SYGVKD. This CDR3 spans 16 amino acids. V shed 3 bases and J shed 0 bases, with 13 bases lying between them.

V gene TRBV4-2 combines with J gene TRBJ2-4; tentatively, D is TRBD1 or TRBD2 (6 bases each). CDR3 length: 16 amino acids. The ends were cut back, 0 bases at V and 4 bases at J, with 13 bases in the middle. Germline V gene sequence: CDR1 LGHNA, CDR2 YNFKEQ. This CDR3 is CASSQDLGGPKNIQYF. The CDR3 coding sequence is TGTGCCAGCAGCCAAGATCTAGGGGGGCCAAAAAACATTCAGTACTTC.